This entry features one T cell receptor beta chain sequence. Its antigen is unidentified. Unique molecular identifiers featured in each of the TCR beta cDNA libraries. Each CDR3 protein gets one entry after TCRdb re-called the PCR reads with MiXCR. The table has roughly 540,000 distinct CDR3 sequences, around 31% seen once; the top ten hold around 5.9%. CDR1 is SGHRS and CDR2 is YFSETQ in the germline V gene. This CDR3 comprises 13 residues. V dropped 0 bases and J dropped 9 bases, with 7 bases sitting between them. This sample stems from a study of post-analysis software for immune sequencing data. Study-wide points: Samples sharing a preparation batch grouped tightly together when assessed by F measure. In patients, TRBV5-6, TRBV5-1 and TRBV20-1 belonged to about five TRBV segments found more frequently than in controls. A significant reduction in normalized Chao1 diversity was observed in multiple sclerosis patients versus controls.

This rearrangement joins TRBV5-1 to TRBJ1-6; D is unresolved. The sequenced sample was blood. The source is a girl between 2 and 17 years old with multiple sclerosis. This CDR3 reads CASSLDAVSPLHF. For the CDR3, the DNA is TGCGCCAGCAGCTTGGATGCGGTTTCACCCCTCCACTTT.